The 8 T cell receptor beta chains reported below all come from one sample, sequenced in a study of T-cell memory formation after mild COVID-19. TCRdb fed the 5' RACE reads into MiXCR, producing one record per CDR3 protein. The data show hundreds of thousands of distinct CDR3 sequences, 20% to 25% seen once. The sequencing input was PBMCs or a T cell subset sorted from them (not recorded which). Receptors originate from an adult woman who had mild COVID-19 (a few samples of this study predate the infection). Cell type and time point are not known.

This clonotype has more than one count but fewer than ten. The chain recombines TRBV7-9 with TRBJ2-7, with 9 bases fitting TRBD1. Germline V CDR1 and CDR2: SEHNR, FQNEAQ (reference sequence). V dropped 4 bases and J dropped 0; count of bases not matched to a gene: 19. This CDR3 is built from 20 residues. CDR3 nucleotide sequence: TGTGCCAGCAGCTCGTCACCGGGACAGGGTACTAATGCCGTCTCCTACGAGCAGTACTTC. Protein: CASSSSPGQGTNAVSYEQYF.

CDR3 region: CASSGSEGLTYEQYF. DNA for the CDR3: TGTGCCAGCAGTGGTAGTGAGGGTCTAACCTACGAGCAGTACTTC. The rearrangement joins TRBV12-3 or TRBV12-4 to TRBJ2-7; possibly TRBD2 for D (5 bases). The CDR3 totals 15 residues. V lost 5 bases and J lost 2, with 16 bases in between.

This clonotype was counted only a few times. The chain links TRBV7-9 to TRBJ2-5, with D hard to call. The CDR3 has 11 amino acids. Trimming stripped 6 bases from V and 5 bases from J, with 7 bases between. The germline CDR1 and CDR2 sequences are SEHNR and FQNEAQ (reference sequence). As DNA, the CDR3 is TGTGCCAGCAGGGAAAAGGAGACCCAGTACTTC. This translates into CASREKETQYF.

This clonotype was seen a handful of times. The chain has TRBV5-1 and TRBJ1-5; D is unclear. V shed 4 bases and J shed 2 bases, with 19 bases lying between them. The CDR3 is made up of 17 amino acids. Germline-derived CDR1 and CDR2 are SGHRS and YFSETQ. DNA for the CDR3: TGCGCCAGCAGCCTACTACCGGTCGCTAACGGCAATCAGCCCCAGCATTTT. Translated: CASSLLPVANGNQPQHF.

This clonotype was counted between two and nine times. Relative to the germline gene, one junction end is altered; a read error may explain this. The V and J genes are TRBV7-9 and TRBJ2-6, with D possibly TRBD2 on 5 matching bases. This CDR3 has 17 amino acids. In germline, CDR1 is SEHNR, CDR2 FQNEAQ (reference sequence). The DNA of the CDR3 is TGTGCCGGCAGCTTCCCGGCCGGGGTTTCTGGGGCCAACGTCCTGACTTTC. It encodes CAGSFPAGVSGANVLTF.

The table lists this clonotype with a few counts. The V gene is TRBV7-9, the J gene TRBJ1-1; 8 nucleotides align to TRBD1. Germline V CDR1 and CDR2: SEHNR, FQNEAQ (reference sequence). The J segment lost 1 base and the V segment lost 6 bases, leaving 7 bases of the junction unmatched. The CDR3 has 15 residues. The CDR3 sequence is CASREGTGSNTEAFF. For the CDR3, the DNA is TGTGCCAGCAGGGAGGGGACAGGTTCGAACACTGAAGCTTTCTTT.

This clonotype was detected a few times. The chain recombines TRBV4-2 with TRBJ2-5; the D gene is possibly TRBD1 (6 bases). The CDR3 totals 15 residues. V was pared by 0 bases and J by 2 bases, with 10 bases between. The V gene's germline CDR1 is LGHNA and CDR2 YNFKEQ. This CDR3 reads CASSQDGTLQETQYF. The CDR3, as DNA: TGTGCCAGCAGCCAAGACGGGACATTACAAGAGACCCAGTACTTC.

This clonotype was counted between two and nine times. This chain connects TRBV12-3 or TRBV12-4 to TRBJ2-5, with 7 bases matching TRBD2. The junction had 6 bases not matched to a gene; V was cut back by 6 bases and J by 5 bases. The CDR3 totals 13 residues. For the CDR3, the DNA is TGTGCCAGCAGGCCGGGACTACACGAGACCCAGTACTTC. Its protein product is CASRPGLHETQYF.